The 32 T cell receptor beta chains given below trace back to one sample, sequenced in a study of response to subunit inactivated influenza vaccine. TCRdb used MiXCR to reprocess the RT-PCR reads, holding one entry per CDR3 protein. This sample has approximately 500,000 distinct CDR3 sequences, with under 15% found just once. Material: PBMCs from blood, obtained roughly 48 days after vaccination. The receptors come from a man in his forties or fifties who received an inactivated influenza vaccine.

The chain joins TRBV5-1 to TRBJ1-4; D unclear. V shed 2 bases and J shed 8 bases, with 16 bases lying between them. Germline V gives CDR1 SGHRS, CDR2 YFSETQ. The CDR3 extends over 15 amino acids. The DNA for the CDR3 is TGCGCCAGCAGCTTCGGTCGGCCCGCGGGCGAAAAACTGTTTTTT. This translates into CASSFGRPAGEKLFF.

This clonotype was counted many times. The chain is built from TRBV20-1 and TRBJ2-7; perhaps D is TRBD1 or TRBD2 (6 bases each). The CDR3 sequence is 15 residues long. The V gene's germline CDR1 is DFQATT and CDR2 SNEGSKA (reference sequence). V lost 1 base to trimming and J lost 4 bases, with 17 bases between them. CDR3 amino acids: CSARAAGGVRYEQYF. The DNA of the CDR3 is TGCAGTGCTAGAGCGGCCGGGGGCGTAAGGTACGAGCAGTACTTC.

V and J are TRBV20-1 and TRBJ1-1; 10 nucleotides line up with TRBD1. The CDR3 loop spans 13 amino acids. V was pared by 4 bases and J by 6 bases, with 5 bases of the junction left unmatched. In germline, CDR1 is DFQATT, CDR2 SNEGSKA (reference sequence). DNA of the CDR3: TGCAGTGCTAAGGGACAGGGGTGGCCTGAAGCTTTCTTT. It specifies CSAKGQGWPEAFF.

This clonotype was seen at least ten times. The chain carries TRBV12-3 or TRBV12-4 and TRBJ1-2; no definite D call. There are 16 residues in the CDR3. V lost 6 bases to trimming and J lost 4 bases, with 21 bases between them. CDR3 nucleotide sequence: TGTGCCAGCAGCCCTCGTGGGCCACTCACTCTCTATGGCTACACCTTC. Translation gives CASSPRGPLTLYGYTF.

The chain joins TRBV7-9 to TRBJ2-5; TRBD1 might be the D (6 bases). CDR3 length equals 14 residues. Germline assignment: CDR1 SEHNR and CDR2 FQNEAQ (reference sequence). The V end was cut by 2 bases, the J end by 5 bases, with 12 bases between. The CDR3 region is CASSLLWGLETQYF. CDR3 DNA sequence: TGTGCCAGCAGCTTATTGTGGGGGCTGGAGACCCAGTACTTC.

This clonotype was counted at least ten times. CDR3: CASSHRNTEAFF. The CDR3 coding sequence is TGTGCCAGCAGTCACAGGAACACTGAAGCTTTCTTT. The chain joins TRBV3-1 to TRBJ1-1; D call uncertain. The CDR3 consists of 12 residues. From germline, CDR1 is LGHDT and CDR2 YNNKEL (reference sequence). V lost 6 bases and J lost 1, with 6 bases in between.

The rearrangement joins TRBV28 to TRBJ2-3; the D gene is possibly TRBD2 (5 bases). Germline loops: CDR1 MDHEN, CDR2 SYDVKM. The V end lost 5 bases, the J end lost 4 bases, and 16 bases lay between the germline ends. The length of the CDR3 is 15 residues. CDR3 sequence reads: CASSIRRSSSDTQYF. The DNA of the CDR3 is TGTGCCAGCAGTATACGGCGATCTAGCTCAGATACGCAGTATTTT. The whole variable domain, filled in from reference TRBV28 and TRBJ2-3, reads DVKVTQSSRYLVKRTGEKVFLECVQDMDHENMFWYRQDPGLGLRLIYFSYDVKMKEKGDIPEGYSVSREKKERFSLILESASTNQTSMYLCASSIRRSSSDTQYFGPGTRLTVL.

The gene calls are TRBV6-1 and TRBJ2-7, with 8 bases that match TRBD2. The CDR3 has 16 amino acids. V lost 7 bases, J lost 2 bases, and 13 bases stayed unmatched. CDR1 and CDR2 (germline): MNHNS, SASEGT. CDR3 nucleotides: TGTGCCAGCAAAAGGAGTAGCGGGATTGGTACCTACGAGCAGTACTTC. Translation: CASKRSSGIGTYEQYF.

This clonotype was counted between two and nine times. V usage is TRBV7-9 and J usage is TRBJ2-3; D gene uncertain. Germline-derived CDR1 and CDR2 are SEHNR and FQNEAQ (reference sequence). This CDR3 has 12 amino acids. V shed 4 bases and J shed 6 bases, with 8 bases lying between them. The CDR3 coding sequence is TGTGCCAGCAGCTCCCGTGTCGATACGCAGTATTTT. This sequence encodes CASSSRVDTQYF.

This clonotype was detected ten times or more. The chain recombines TRBV7-2 with TRBJ1-1; maybe TRBD1 (5 bases). The CDR3 is 15 amino acids. From germline, CDR1 is SGHTA and CDR2 FQGNSA. The germline V and J ends were trimmed by 3 bases and 1 base, with 12 bases remaining between them. CDR3 sequence reads: CASSFSGWGNTEAFF. The DNA for the CDR3 is TGTGCCAGCAGCTTTTCAGGGTGGGGGAACACTGAAGCTTTCTTT.

The chain has TRBV5-6 and TRBJ1-6; maybe TRBD1 (5 bases). The CDR3 extends over 15 amino acids. Germline-derived CDR1 and CDR2 are SGHDT and YYEEEE. The V end lost 3 bases, the J end lost 7 bases, and 14 bases lay between the germline ends. CDR3 region: CASSSRDRRNSPLHF. DNA of the CDR3: TGTGCCAGCAGCTCACGGGACCGGAGAAATTCACCCCTCCACTTT.

Many counts were recorded for this clonotype. The chain has TRBV29-1 and TRBJ2-3; the D is unclear. CDR3 length: 13 residues. Trimming cost V 6 bases and J 0 bases, with 10 bases left between them. Germline assignment: CDR1 SQVTM and CDR2 ANQGSEA. The CDR3, as DNA: TGCAGCGTAGTAATCTCGAGCACAGATACGCAGTATTTT. Amino acid sequence: CSVVISSTDTQYF.

This clonotype was seen a handful of times. The genes are TRBV29-1 and TRBJ2-7; 7 bases are a match to TRBD2. The germline CDR1 and CDR2 sequences are SQVTM and ANQGSEA. The V and J ends lost 7 bases and 6 bases, in that order; junction bases with no gene match: 15. The CDR3 totals 14 residues. CDR3 DNA sequence: TGCAGCGCCTCCGATAAGAGCGGGAAAATCGAGCAGTACTTC. Translation gives CSASDKSGKIEQYF.

V and J are TRBV6-1 and TRBJ2-3; D is perhaps TRBD2 (6 bases). CDR1 MNHNS and CDR2 SASEGT come from the germline V gene. V was pared by 2 bases and J by 1 base, with 7 bases between. The CDR3 covers 14 residues. The CDR3 DNA is TGTGCCAGCAGTGAACAGCGGGGCACAGATACGCAGTATTTT. Amino acids: CASSEQRGTDTQYF.

The rearrangement joins TRBV20-1 to TRBJ2-1, with 11 bases fitting TRBD1. J gave up 9 bases and V 0 bases, and 10 bases lay outside the gene matches. The CDR3 totals 16 residues. Looked up from germline, CDR1 is DFQATT and CDR2 is SNEGSKA (reference sequence). The CDR3 loop reads CSAREWDRGATGEQFF. The CDR3 DNA reads TGCAGTGCTAGAGAATGGGACAGGGGGGCGACAGGTGAGCAGTTCTTC.

The chain employs TRBV5-5 and TRBJ2-3; D gene unclear. V was pared by 4 bases and J by 4 bases, with 7 bases between. Germline lookup yields CDR1 SGHKS and CDR2 YYEKEE (reference sequence). The CDR3 has 12 residues. In DNA, the CDR3 is TGTGCCAGCAGCGCAACCTCAGATACGCAGTATTTT. Protein: CASSATSDTQYF.

The chain carries TRBV12-3 or TRBV12-4 and TRBJ1-5; tentative D call: TRBD1 (6 bases). V lost 5 bases and J 5 bases, leaving 19 bases between the germline ends. This CDR3 region has 16 residues. The CDR3 sequence: CASSPKGVSSYQPQHF. The CDR3 DNA follows: TGTGCCAGCAGTCCAAAGGGGGTTTCATCTTATCAGCCCCAGCATTTT.

The rearrangement uses TRBV5-6 and TRBJ1-6, with TRBD1 as a possible D gene (5 bases). This CDR3 has 15 amino acids. Trimming left V 4 bases short and J 5 bases short, with 13 bases between. Germline V lookup: CDR1 SGHDT, CDR2 YYEEEE. The CDR3 here is CASSVYRRDNSPLHF. Written as DNA, the CDR3 is TGTGCCAGCAGCGTCTACAGGAGGGATAATTCACCCCTCCACTTT.

The V gene is TRBV7-2, the J gene TRBJ2-7, with D tentatively TRBD2 (5 bases). Germline V gene sequence: CDR1 SGHTA, CDR2 FQGNSA. The CDR3 is 16 residues long. The V end was cut by 2 bases, the J end by 0 bases, with 14 bases between. For the CDR3, the DNA is TGTGCCAGCAGCTTAAGCTCTGGAGGCCCCTCCTACGAGCAGTACTTC. Translating gives CASSLSSGGPSYEQYF.

The chain has TRBV5-1 and TRBJ2-3; 8 bases are shared with TRBD1. Trimming took 0 bases from V and 4 from J; bases not matched to a gene: 7. Germline CDR1 SGHRS, CDR2 YFSETQ. CDR3 length: 16 residues. CDR3 DNA sequence: TGCGCCAGCAGCTTGGTAACAGGGGGTTTGGCAGATACGCAGTATTTT. Its protein is CASSLVTGGLADTQYF.

The chain employs TRBV20-1 and TRBJ2-1; 11 positions match TRBD2. The V and J ends lost 3 bases and 4 bases, in that order; junction bases with no gene match: 8. The CDR3 length is 16 residues. Germline V gene lookup returns CDR1 DFQATT and CDR2 SNEGSKA (reference sequence). CDR3 protein: CSARGPGLAVYNEQFF. CDR3 nucleotide sequence: TGCAGTGCTAGGGGGCCGGGACTAGCGGTTTACAATGAGCAGTTCTTC.

This clonotype has more than one count but fewer than ten. The chain couples TRBV5-5 to TRBJ2-2, with D possibly called TRBD1 or TRBD2 (5 bases each). Germline V CDR1 and CDR2: SGHKS, YYEKEE (reference sequence). The germline V and J ends were trimmed by 2 bases and 1 base, with 9 bases remaining between them. There are 15 residues in the CDR3. CDR3 nucleotides: TGTGCCAGCAGCTTCGGGACCAAGAACACCGGGGAGCTGTTTTTT. Encoded protein: CASSFGTKNTGELFF.

At least ten counts were recorded for this clonotype. The V gene is TRBV5-6, the J gene TRBJ1-1; D is unclear. Trimming removed 2 bases from V and 1 base from J, with 9 bases in between. This CDR3 is 14 amino acids long. Per germline, CDR1 SGHDT and CDR2 YYEEEE. CDR3 amino acids: CASSFGTWNTEAFF. The CDR3 nucleotides read TGTGCCAGCAGCTTTGGCACTTGGAACACTGAAGCTTTCTTT.

The rearrangement joins TRBV10-3 to TRBJ2-3; 7 bases agree with TRBD2. Germline loops: CDR1 ENHRY, CDR2 SYGVKD. With V trimmed by 7 bases and J by 0 bases, 10 bases remained unmatched. This CDR3 has 16 amino acids. The DNA for the CDR3 is TGTGCCATCAATGCAGGGACTACCGCTAGCACAGATACGCAGTATTTT. Translated, it gives CAINAGTTASTDTQYF.

This clonotype was found a few times. The gene calls are TRBV12-3 or TRBV12-4 and TRBJ1-4; D possibly corresponds to TRBD1 (6 bases). Trimming left V 5 bases short and J 6 bases short, with 13 bases between. This CDR3 is 14 amino acids long. The CDR3 reads CASSPTGRDEKLFF. In DNA, the CDR3 is TGTGCCAGCAGTCCTACAGGGAGGGATGAAAAACTGTTTTTT.

This clonotype has just a few counts. V is TRBV2 and J is TRBJ1-2; D possibly corresponds to TRBD1 (5 bases). Trimming removed 1 base from V and 6 bases from J, with 6 bases in between. CDR3 length: 12 residues. The V gene's germline CDR1 is SNHLY and CDR2 FYNNEI. Written as DNA, the CDR3 is TGTGCCAGCAGTGAAGAAGGGGATGGCTACACCTTC. Its protein is CASSEEGDGYTF. Drawing the rest from reference TRBV2 and TRBJ1-2, the complete variable domain is EPEVTQTPSHQVTQMGQEVILRCVPISNHLYFYWYRQILGQKVEFLVSFYNNEISEKSEIFDDQFSVERPDGSNFTLKIRSTKLEDSAMYFCASSEEGDGYTFGSGTRLTVV.

This clonotype has a handful of counts. V usage is TRBV3-1 and J usage is TRBJ1-2; 9 nucleotides agree with TRBD1. V trimming: 3 bases; J trimming: 4 bases; junction bases outside the gene matches: 3. This CDR3 has 14 amino acids. In germline, CDR1 is LGHDT, CDR2 YNNKEL (reference sequence). The CDR3 region has the DNA TGTGCCAGCAGCCAGTTGGGACAGGGCTATGGCTACACCTTC. Amino acids: CASSQLGQGYGYTF.

The chain employs TRBV12-3 or TRBV12-4 and TRBJ2-7; D unclear. V was clipped by 6 bases and J by 1 base, with 10 bases between them. This CDR3 comprises 13 residues. This chain's CDR3 is CASSRFLSYEQYF. CDR3 in DNA: TGTGCCAGCAGCCGCTTTTTATCCTACGAGCAGTACTTC.

This clonotype has only a few counts. The chain recombines TRBV29-1 with TRBJ1-2; D gene ambiguous. The CDR3 totals 15 residues. The germline V and J ends were trimmed by 0 bases and 8 bases, with 19 bases remaining between them. Per the germline V gene, CDR1 is SQVTM and CDR2 is ANQGSEA. DNA for the CDR3: TGCAGCGTTGAAGATTTGGGTGCGGGAGATCGGGGCTACACCTTC. Translation: CSVEDLGAGDRGYTF.

This clonotype was counted only a few times. Just one base apart from a much larger clone, this may be a read error. Likely a read error: the CDR3 ends without its conserved phenylalanine or tryptophan. V gene TRBV3-1 combines with J gene TRBJ2-1; maybe TRBD2 (5 bases). Germline lookup yields CDR1 LGHDT and CDR2 YNNKEL (reference sequence). V lost 0 bases to trimming and J lost 3 bases, with 9 bases between them. The CDR3 contains 15 residues. The CDR3, as DNA: TGTGCCAGCAGCCAAGACGCGGGTCGCTACAATGAGCAGTTCTAC. Residues: CASSQDAGRYNEQFY.

This clonotype was observed many times. The chain recombines TRBV24-1 with TRBJ2-5, with TRBD2 as a possible D gene (7 bases). Germline V gives CDR1 KGHDR, CDR2 SFDVKD. Trimming removed 3 bases at V and 4 bases at J, with 14 bases between. This CDR3 is built from 15 residues. CDR3 in amino acids: CATSDGPAGAETQYF. The CDR3, as DNA: TGTGCCACCAGTGATGGGCCGGCGGGGGCAGAGACCCAGTACTTC.

There are many counts of this clonotype. The chain has TRBV7-9 and TRBJ2-7; possible D gene TRBD1, 5 bases. From germline, CDR1 is SEHNR and CDR2 FQNEAQ (reference sequence). Trimming removed 1 base from V and 0 bases from J, with 7 bases in between. CDR3 length equals 14 residues. The CDR3 loop is CASSLGGGSYEQYF. The CDR3 DNA sequence: TGTGCCAGCAGCTTAGGGGGCGGCTCCTACGAGCAGTACTTC.